The next 19 T cell receptor beta chains were all read from a single sample in a study of cytomegalovirus exposure and HLA in healthy donors (dated by TCRdb to 2016 to 2017). The method was the immunoSEQ multiplex PCR assay. For the multiplex PCR, a mixture combining 60 forward primers for TCR Vbeta segments and 13 reverse primers for TCR Jbeta segments was used. TCRdb retrieved this table from immuneACCESS and kept in-frame rearrangements only. Not all clones are present; in checked studies, unresolved V genes account for under half, and no reason is known for the remainder. In this sample the table shows 200,000 to 300,000 clones, over 80% of which occur a single time. The ten largest clones add up to 4.5% to 6% of the sample. The specimen was PBMCs. All receptors derive from a woman in her thirties or forties in good health and CMV-seropositive.

V gene TRBV2 combines with J gene TRBJ2-1; 7 nucleotides line up with TRBD2. J was trimmed by 8 bases and V by 2 bases; bases with no gene match: 9. CDR1 is SNHLY and CDR2 is FYNNEI in the germline V gene. There are 15 residues in the CDR3. In nucleotides, the CDR3 is TGTGCCAGCAGTGAAAAGGTCCGTAGCGGGCATGAGCAGTTCTTC. Protein: CASSEKVRSGHEQFF.

This clone was detected only once. The V and J genes are TRBV29-1 and TRBJ1-2; weak D call: TRBD1 (5 bases). V was clipped by 4 bases and J by 1 base, with 7 bases between them. CDR3 length: 12 residues. CDR1 and CDR2 from the germline V gene are SQVTM and ANQGSEA. The CDR3 reads CSVAGINYGYTF. The CDR3 bases are TGCAGCGTTGCAGGGATTAACTATGGCTACACCTTC.

The chain has TRBV5-1 and TRBJ1-2; D might be TRBD1 (5 bases). V was shortened by 5 bases and J by 7 bases, with 12 bases between the two germline ends. Per the germline V gene, CDR1 is SGHRS and CDR2 is YFSETQ. There are 12 residues in the CDR3. The CDR3 is CASSPDTLGYTF. CDR3 bases: TGCGCCAGCAGTCCGGACACTCTTGGCTACACCTTC.

V usage is TRBV9 and J usage is TRBJ2-7, with 8 positions matching TRBD2. V was clipped by 3 bases and J by 3 bases; unmatched bases: 11. This CDR3 is 16 amino acids long. Germline V CDR1 and CDR2: SGDLS, YYNGEE. The CDR3 coding sequence is TGTGCCAGCAGCGCCGGTCCACTAGCGGAAAACTACGAGCAGTACTTC. Translating it yields CASSAGPLAENYEQYF.

V gene TRBV10-3 combines with J gene TRBJ2-7; D is unclear. Germline V gives CDR1 ENHRY, CDR2 SYGVKD. The V gene lost 6 bases and the J gene lost 3 bases, with 6 bases spanning the gap. The CDR3 runs 11 residues. This chain's CDR3 is CAIRASYEQYF. Here the CDR3 DNA reads TGTGCCATCAGAGCAAGCTACGAGCAGTACTTC.

V is TRBV29-1 and J is TRBJ2-7; 8 nucleotides line up with TRBD1. CDR3 length: 12 amino acids. After removal of 5 bases from V and 5 bases from J, the junction contained 5 bases not matched to a gene. Germline values: CDR1 SQVTM, CDR2 ANQGSEA. CDR3 nucleotide sequence: TGCAGCGTTCCGACAGGGGCCCACGAGCAGTACTTC. Translating gives CSVPTGAHEQYF.

The CDR3 spells CASSTLRGRTTDEQFF. The DNA of the CDR3 is TGTGCCAGCAGCACCCTGCGGGGGCGCACTACCGATGAGCAGTTCTTC. The rearrangement uses TRBV11-1 and TRBJ2-1; possible D gene TRBD2, 7 bases. The V end lost 5 bases, the J end lost 8 bases, and 22 bases lay between the germline ends. Germline lookup yields CDR1 SGHAT and CDR2 FQDESV (reference sequence). This CDR3 contains 16 residues.

V gene TRBV4-3 combines with J gene TRBJ2-7, with TRBD1 matching over 8 bases. The CDR3 extends over 14 amino acids. The V and J ends lost 1 base and 7 bases, in that order; junction bases with no gene match: 6. CDR1 and CDR2 (germline): LGHNA, YSLEER. CDR3 protein: CASSQARQGREQYF. In DNA form, the CDR3 reads TGCGCCAGCAGCCAAGCACGACAGGGGCGGGAGCAGTACTTC.

The chain has TRBV7-2 and TRBJ2-4, with TRBD2 identical over 8 bases. CDR3 length: 16 residues. Unmatched junction bases numbered 9, after V lost 5 bases and J lost 3 bases. Germline values: CDR1 SGHTA, CDR2 FQGNSA. The CDR3: CASSPGGGEVKNIQYF. The CDR3 DNA sequence: TGTGCCAGCAGCCCCGGGGGGGGCGAAGTCAAAAACATTCAGTACTTC.

The chain is built from TRBV7-3 and TRBJ1-6; D is uncertain. Trimming pared 4 bases from V and 6 bases from J, leaving 10 bases between. The CDR3 is made up of 14 amino acids. Germline V gene sequence: CDR1 SGHTA, CDR2 FQGTGA. The CDR3 DNA follows: TGTGCCAGCAGCTCAGCCGGGTCTAATTCACCCCTCCACTTT. It is translated as CASSSAGSNSPLHF.

V gene TRBV5-1 combines with J gene TRBJ2-5; 8 positions match TRBD1. The DNA matches TRBJ2-7 better at its end, which makes the J call doubtful. CDR1 SGHRS and CDR2 YFSETQ come from the germline V gene. The CDR3 loop spans 15 amino acids. CDR3 nucleotide sequence: TGCGCCAGCAGCCCCCGGACAGGGAGCTCCTACGAGCAGTACTTC. It translates to CASSPRTGSSYEQYF.

The chain links TRBV28 to TRBJ1-1; D perhaps matches TRBD1 (6 bases). Germline V gene data show CDR1 as MDHEN and CDR2 as SYDVKM. Trimming took 2 bases from V and 0 from J, leaving 13 bases between them. This CDR3 comprises 16 residues. The CDR3 DNA sequence: TGTGCCAGCAGTTTAAGCCACAGGGCTATGAACACTGAAGCTTTCTTT. The encoded protein is CASSLSHRAMNTEAFF. The complete variable domain, with remaining parts taken from reference TRBV28 and TRBJ1-1, reads DVKVTQSSRYLVKRTGEKVFLECVQDMDHENMFWYRQDPGLGLRLIYFSYDVKMKEKGDIPEGYSVSREKKERFSLILESASTNQTSMYLCASSLSHRAMNTEAFFGQGTRLTVV.

CDR3 in amino acids: CASSVLGGSSTDTQYF. CDR3 in DNA: TGTGCCAGCAGCGTATTGGGAGGGTCAAGCACAGATACGCAGTATTTT. The genes are TRBV9 and TRBJ2-3, with 7 bases aligning to TRBD2. From germline, CDR1 is SGDLS and CDR2 YYNGEE. This CDR3 has 16 residues. V was pared by 1 base and J by 0 bases, with 5 bases of the junction left unmatched.

V is TRBV28 and J is TRBJ1-2; TRBD1 might be the D (6 bases). Germline V gene lookup returns CDR1 MDHEN and CDR2 SYDVKM. Trimming stripped 1 base from V and 8 bases from J, with 17 bases between. The CDR3 length is 15 residues. In DNA form, the CDR3 reads TGTGCCAGCAGTTTATTCGGCAGGGGATCTCAAGGCTACACCTTC. This gives the protein CASSLFGRGSQGYTF.

This chain joins TRBV25-1 and TRBJ2-1; 12 bases are a match to TRBD1. The trim removed 6 bases at V and 7 bases at J, leaving 16 bases unmatched. This CDR3 region has 18 residues. Germline V gene sequence: CDR1 MGHDK, CDR2 SYGVNS. The CDR3 DNA reads TGTGCCAGCAGCTTAAAGGGAACCGGGACAGGGGGCCGAAATGAGCAGTTCTTC. It is translated as CASSLKGTGTGGRNEQFF.

The V call is TRBV7-2, the J call TRBJ2-3; 12 bases align to TRBD2. This CDR3 spans 16 amino acids. Germline V CDR1 and CDR2: SGHTA, FQGNSA. J lost 6 bases, V lost 5 bases, and 9 bases had no gene match. The CDR3 loop is CASSVRLAGVGDTQYF. Here the CDR3 DNA reads TGTGCCAGCAGCGTCCGACTAGCGGGAGTTGGTGATACGCAGTATTTT.

The chain has TRBV7-8 and TRBJ2-1; 9 positions match TRBD2. The CDR3 loop spans 16 amino acids. Germline-derived CDR1 and CDR2 are SGHVS and FQNEAQ. The ends lost 2 bases at V and 7 bases at J; junction bases unmatched: 9. The CDR3 sequence is CASSLLGGGAENEQFF. CDR3 coding DNA: TGTGCCAGCAGCTTACTGGGCGGGGGGGCCGAGAATGAGCAGTTCTTC.

The V call is TRBV10-2, the J call TRBJ2-5; D is perhaps TRBD2 (5 bases). The germline gives CDR1 WSHSY, CDR2 SAAADI. CDR3 length: 13 amino acids. V was trimmed by 7 bases and J by 5 bases, leaving 14 bases between them. The CDR3 spells CASTQGLGETQYF. DNA for the CDR3: TGCGCCAGCACCCAAGGACTGGGGGAGACCCAGTACTTC.

This clone was seen once. CDR3 protein: CAWSQGTEAFF. CDR3 DNA sequence: TGTGCCTGGAGTCAGGGAACTGAAGCTTTCTTT. V is TRBV30 and J is TRBJ1-1, with D possibly being TRBD1 (5 bases). The CDR3 consists of 11 residues. The V end lost 2 bases, the J end lost 5 bases, and 6 bases lay between the germline ends. CDR1 is GTSNPN and CDR2 is SVGIG in the germline V gene (reference sequence).